The present entry profiles one TCR beta chain with its context. The antigen is unknown. Sequence at one end of the junction differs from germline and may be a read error. Germline assignment: CDR1 SGHRS and CDR2 YFSETQ. This CDR3 has 11 amino acids. This sample stems from a study of post-analysis software for immune sequencing data. Study details: Disease courses included relapsing-remitting, secondary progressive and progressive-relapsing multiple sclerosis.

Study-level findings and limits: There were about five TRBV segments more frequent in patients than controls, and TRBV5-6, TRBV5-1 and TRBV20-1 were among them. Strong co-clustering by F measure linked samples that shared a preparation batch. Controls' normalized Chao1 diversity significantly exceeded that of multiple sclerosis patients.

Unique molecular identifiers had been added to the TCR beta cDNA libraries. Out of roughly 0.85 to 11 million T cells, roughly 0.5 million cDNA molecules were generated. TCRdb itself ran the PCR reads through MiXCR, one entry per CDR3 protein. The sample records about 460,000 distinct CDR3 sequences, 40% to 55% being singletons. The sequenced sample was blood. The clonotype was recovered from a girl between 5 and 17 years old with multiple sclerosis. The rearrangement joins TRBV5-1 to TRBJ2-3; D is uncertain. The CDR3 sequence: CAGSFADTQYF. The CDR3 nucleotides read TGCGCCGGCAGCTTTGCAGATACGCAGTATTTT. Using reference TRBV5-1 and TRBJ2-3 for the parts outside the CDR3, the full variable domain is KAGVTQTPRYLIKTRGQQVTLSCSPISGHRSVSWYQQTPGQGLQFLFEYFSETQRNKGNFPGRFSGRQFSNSRSEMNVSTLELGDSALYLCAGSFADTQYFGPGTRLTVL.